Sequencing of this T cell receptor beta chain was carried out in a study of control samples from healthy donors and cancer patients. The V gene's germline CDR1 is SGDLS and CDR2 YYNGEE. This CDR3 has 15 amino acids. V gave up 1 base and J gave up 2 bases, with 11 bases separating them. Assay: immunoSEQ multiplex PCR; the TCRdb copy retains only in-frame clones and omits some. The table includes around 180,000 clones, about 90% detected once. Material for sequencing was blood. This chain connects TRBV9 to TRBJ2-3; TRBD1 might be the D (5 bases). This TCR came from a woman aged 25-40 years in good health. Written as DNA, the CDR3 is TGTGCCAGCAGCGTATCTGGGGCCCCCACAGATACGCAGTATTTT. This gives the protein CASSVSGAPTDTQYF.